This T cell receptor beta chain stems from a study of beta chain features in type 1 diabetes. For the study at large: In all, approximately 100,000,000 sorted cells from all samples were analyzed.

Since all of the isolated RNA was reverse transcribed, expressed TCRB transcripts were what got sequenced. Some clones are missing from TCRdb's copy, which holds only in-frame ones; the method was immunoSEQ multiplex PCR. The sample includes 500,000 to 650,000 clones, roughly an eighth of them seen just once. The ends lost 4 bases at V and 4 bases at J; junction bases unmatched: 9. There are 16 residues in the CDR3. Germline V gene data show CDR1 as SGHDT and CDR2 as YYEEEE. Sorted populations were all over 98% pure. Overall study results and limits: Patients with Type 1 diabetes showed moderately but significantly shorter TCRB CDR3s in all four CD4+ subsets.

Comments on this clone: Its specificity is unknown.

The receptor was isolated from a man aged 25 to 40 with type 1 diabetes. Sequencing was carried out using naive CD4+ T cells from blood. This chain uses TRBV5-6 with TRBJ1-5, with 9 bases that match TRBD1. The CDR3 nucleotides are TGTGCCAGCAGCAGATTTACCGGGACAGGGAATCAGCCCCAGCATTTT. It codes for CASSRFTGTGNQPQHF.